The subject of this entry is one T cell receptor beta chain. Its target is unknown. Indicated time point: pretreatment peripheral blood. V lost 4 bases and J lost 3; bases outside the gene matches: 8. Germline V gives CDR1 SGHRS, CDR2 YFSETQ. The length of the CDR3 is 16 residues. This record comes from a study of PD-L1 blockade in urothelial cancer. Across the whole study: About 85% of the 29 patients were males with bladder-origin urothelial cancer. T cells were recovered from blood samples at a median of 141,255. Analyses used blood from 3 weeks (second dose) and 6 weeks after treatment start.

Study-level results: Lower pretreatment blood TCR clonality, under the median, predicted better survival, researchers reported.

Profiled with immunoSEQ multiplex PCR; TCRdb holds only in-frame clones, not every one. The top ten clones hold less than 11% of a sample with about 49,000 clones, more than 65% of them seen once. Sample: PBMCs, taken around atezolizumab (anti-PD-L1) treatment. The source is a man between 65 and 79 years old with urothelial cancer. This chain connects TRBV5-1 to TRBJ2-1; 9 bases match TRBD2. CDR3 nucleotides: TGCGCCAGCAGCAGAACAGTAGCGGGAGACTACAATGAGCAGTTCTTC. It codes for CASSRTVAGDYNEQFF.